This T cell receptor beta chain was obtained from a study of follicular helper T cells after annual influenza vaccination. On this clone: Its antigen is currently unknown.

Sample time point: 2015-2016 season, pre-vaccination. Before and after seasonal inactivated influenza vaccination, adults gave blood for sorting CD4 subsets for sequencing. J gave up 0 bases and V 11 bases, and 6 bases lay outside the gene matches. The CDR3 contains 14 residues. The germline V gene has CDR1 SGHVS and CDR2 FQNEAQ. Study results and limitations: Day 7 ICOS+CD38+ clones later appeared mostly in ICOS-CD38- cTfh.

Only in-frame clones appear in the TCRdb table, and some are missing; sequencing was by immunoSEQ multiplex PCR. The repertoire has some 5,100 clones, roughly 85% of them found once; the top ten carry about 0.7%. Sequenced here: CXCR5- memory CD4+ T cells sorted from blood, sampled on the day of influenza vaccination. The chain employs TRBV7-8 and TRBJ1-5; TRBD1 aligns across 8 bases. The TCR sequence derives from an adult who received the influenza vaccine. The CDR3 here is CAAGDRNSNQPQHF. CDR3 DNA sequence: TGTGCCGCCGGGGACAGGAATAGCAATCAGCCCCAGCATTTT.